This T cell receptor (beta chain) appears in the sequencing data of a study of cytomegalovirus exposure and HLA in healthy donors. Whole-study results and caveats: Later analysis found that TCR beta chains associated with HLA were more clonally expanded than other, equally common chains. Across donors, sequencing depth was assumed by presence/absence analyses to be roughly uniform. The study flagged fewer than 200 TCR beta chains as cytomegalovirus-associated.

The sample holds one count of this clone. Its antigen is undetermined. The CDR3 contains 15 residues. V was trimmed by 1 base and J by 4 bases, leaving 13 bases between them. This PCR relied on a set of 60 Vbeta primers and 13 Jbeta primers. Libraries were prepared by immunoSEQ multiplex PCR; TCRdb keeps only in-frame clonotypes and omits some of them. This table has 150,000 to 200,000 clones, roughly 80% appearing once. Sequencing input: PBMCs. The source is a female donor in good health and CMV-seronegative. The chain combines TRBV5-3 with TRBJ2-3; unclear D gene. TRBV5-3 is flagged as an ORF with uncertain function. The CDR3 loop reads CARSLPCKSADTQYF. CDR3 nucleotides: TGTGCCAGAAGCTTGCCGTGTAAAAGCGCAGATACGCAGTATTTT.